Listed below are T cell receptor beta chains from one sample, sequenced in a study of blood T cell repertoires in COVID-19. Using immunoSEQ multiplex PCR, the repertoire was profiled, and TCRdb retains in-frame clones only, with some absent. The sample yields hundreds of thousands of clones, approximately 84% seen once. The sample consisted of peripheral blood. Receptor source: a woman older than 75 with acute or convalescent COVID-19. The CDR3 runs from the conserved cysteine through the conserved F or W. D genes are given only for firm matches. A clone size is listed for some rows: how often the clone was seen (once, few, many), or a class if it is expanded.

j_call | v_call | d_call | clone_size | cdr3_nt | cdr3_aa
TRBJ1-5 | TRBV28 | TRBD1 | NA | TGTGCCAGCAGTTTAGCGGGACAGGGGGGCAATCAGCCCCAGCATTTT | CASSLAGQGGNQPQHF
TRBJ2-2 | TRBV5-1 | TRBD2 | NA | TGCGCCAGCAGCTTGGTTGCGGGGGGGCCAAACGGGGAGCTGTTTTTT | CASSLVAGGPNGELFF
TRBJ2-3 | TRBV7-2 | NA | NA | TGTGCCAGCACCCTATTGAGTGGCACAGATACGCAGTATTTT | CASTLLSGTDTQYF
TRBJ2-2 | TRBV28 | TRBD1 | NA | TGTGCCAGCAGTGCTCGGGACAGGGGAGCCGGGGAGCTGTTTTTT | CASSARDRGAGELFF
TRBJ1-6 | TRBV6-6 | TRBD1 | NA | TGTGCCAGCAGACGATCCACAGGGGGCGGGAATTCACCCCTCCACTTT | CASRRSTGGGNSPLHF
TRBJ2-3 | TRBV5-6 | NA | NA | TGTGCCAGCAGCAGGGACTTCACAGATACGCAGTATTTT | CASSRDFTDTQYF
TRBJ2-2 | TRBV25-1 | TRBD2 | NA | TGTGCCAGCAGTGAAAGCGGGAAGGGCCTCACCGGGGAGCTGTTTTTT | CASSESGKGLTGELFF
TRBJ2-5 | TRBV25-1 | NA | NA | TGTGCCACCGAAGAGACCCAGTACTTC | CATEETQYF
TRBJ2-5 | TRBV9 | TRBD1 | NA | TGTGCCAGCAGCGACCGACAGGGGGCGGGCGAGACCCAGTACTTC | CASSDRQGAGETQYF
TRBJ2-1 | TRBV5-1 | NA | NA | TGCGCCAGCAGCTTGGAGCGAGCGGCTACAACGGAGCAGTTCTTC | CASSLERAATTEQFF
TRBJ2-1 | TRBV12-1 | NA | NA | TGTGCCAGCAGCTTTGTGGGGCTAGACAATTGGAATAATGAGCAGTTCTTC | CASSFVGLDNWNNEQFF
TRBJ1-1 | TRBV11-1 | NA | NA | TGTGCCAGCAGCTCCCCGACAGGAAAATATGAAGCTTTCTTT | CASSSPTGKYEAFF
TRBJ2-1 | TRBV5-1 | NA | NA | TGCGCCAGCAGCTTGGCTGGACCGGGACAAATGGGGAATGAGCAGTTCTTC | CASSLAGPGQMGNEQFF
TRBJ1-5 | TRBV5-6 | TRBD1 | NA | TGTGCCAGCAGCTTGGGGACAGGGCATCAGCCCCAGCATTTT | CASSLGTGHQPQHF
TRBJ1-5 | TRBV3-1/TRBV3-2 | NA | NA | TGTGCCAGCAGCCACGGACATATCAATCAGCCCCAGCATTTT | CASSHGHINQPQHF
TRBJ1-1 | TRBV29-1 | NA | NA | TGCAGCGTTGAAGGCGGGGTGGGGACTGAAGCTTTCTTT | CSVEGGVGTEAFF
TRBJ1-1 | TRBV10-3 | NA | NA | TGTGCCATCAGTGACTTGCGGGGGCAGGTTGCTGAAGCTTTCTTT | CAISDLRGQVAEAFF
TRBJ1-1 | TRBV6-1 | NA | NA | TGTGCCAGCAGTGAACCAGGGATTCAGACTGAAGCTTTCTTT | CASSEPGIQTEAFF
TRBJ2-5 | TRBV11-3 | NA | NA | TGTGCCAGCAGCTTGCCGGGAGTGTCGGAGACCCAGTACTTC | CASSLPGVSETQYF
TRBJ1-3 | TRBV19 | TRBD1 | NA | TGTGCCAGTAGTCTGCGACAGGGAGGCGGAAACACCATATATTTT | CASSLRQGGGNTIYF
TRBJ1-2 | TRBV19 | NA | NA | TGTGCCAGTAGTATAGCGGCCAGGGTGGGCGATGGCTACACCTTC | CASSIAARVGDGYTF
TRBJ2-3 | TRBV11-2 | NA | NA | TGTGCCAGCAGCTTAGGCCTATGGGACTCCCAGGGCACAGATACGCAGTATTTT | CASSLGLWDSQGTDTQYF
TRBJ2-7 | TRBV21-1 | NA | once | TGTGCCAGCAGCAAAGGGAGGTGCGGGACCTACGAGCAGTACTTC | CASSKGRCGTYEQYF
TRBJ1-6 | TRBV6-5 | NA | NA | TGTGCCAGCAGTTCACCCGCGAATTCACCCCTCCACTTT | CASSSPANSPLHF
TRBJ1-4 | TRBV19 | NA | NA | TGTGCCAGTACGAGGGGGAAGGAAAAACTGTTTTTT | CASTRGKEKLFF
TRBJ1-6 | TRBV12-3/TRBV12-4 | NA | NA | TGTGCCAGCAGTTCCAGCGGTAATTCACCCCTCCACTTT | CASSSSGNSPLHF
TRBJ2-5 | TRBV27 | TRBD2 | NA | TGTGCCAGCACTGGACTAGCGGGGGGCCGCCTCCAGGAGACCCAGTACTTC | CASTGLAGGRLQETQYF
TRBJ2-1 | TRBV7-9 | NA | NA | TGTGCCAGCAGCTTAGGCGGTGGCAGGGACAATGAGCAGTTCTTC | CASSLGGGRDNEQFF
TRBJ1-1 | TRBV12-3/TRBV12-4 | NA | NA | TGTGCCAGCAGCACTTCGTATGAAGCTTTCTTT | CASSTSYEAFF